The rows below give T cell receptor beta chains drawn from one sample of a study of neoadjuvant nivolumab and ipilimumab in lung cancer. Sequencing was performed with immunoSEQ multiplex PCR; in TCRdb, only in-frame clones are kept and a portion is missing. The sample gives about 4,000 clones, 75% of which show up once; 1.3% to 1.5% is in the top ten. The sequencing here drew on peripheral blood, taken after neoadjuvant nivolumab, alone or with ipilimumab, at or shortly before surgery. The source of these receptors is an adult with non-small cell lung cancer. Each CDR3 is given with its conserved first and last residue. A D gene is named only where the DNA matches it firmly. Size is stated for part of the rows, as once, few or many counts, or as a class when the clone is expanded.

clone_size,v_call,d_call,j_call,cdr3_nt,cdr3_aa
.,TRBV5-1,TRBD2,TRBJ2-3,TGCGCCAGCAGCCTCCTAGCGGAGGGCACAGATACGCAGTATTTT,CASSLLAEGTDTQYF
.,TRBV2,.,TRBJ2-3,TGTGCCAGCAGTGACAAGCGGTCCACAGATACGCAGTATTTT,CASSDKRSTDTQYF
.,TRBV11-2,.,TRBJ2-1,TGTGCCAGCAGCTTAGTAGTAGGAGAGGGCCCTGGCAATGAGCAGTTCTTC,CASSLVVGEGPGNEQFF
.,TRBV10-3,TRBD2,TRBJ2-7,TGTGCCATCAGTGACCCGGGACTAGCGGGAGATAACGAGCAGTACTTC,CAISDPGLAGDNEQYF
.,TRBV27,TRBD1,TRBJ1-3,TGTGCCAGCAGTTTATCCGTATCGGGACAGGGCTTAGGAAACACCATATATTTT,CASSLSVSGQGLGNTIYF
.,TRBV7-8,.,TRBJ1-4,TGTGCCAGCAGCCAATATAATGAAAAACTGTTTTTT,CASSQYNEKLFF
.,TRBV20-1,.,TRBJ2-5,TGCAGTGCTAGCCCTCAAGAGACCCAGTACTTC,CSASPQETQYF
.,TRBV7-9,.,TRBJ2-6,TGTGCCACCCGGACAAAGGGGGACTCTGGGGCCAACGTCCTGACTTTC,CATRTKGDSGANVLTF
few,TRBV27,.,TRBJ1-2,TGTGCCAGCAGTCCCACTAGTAACTATGGCTACACCTTC,CASSPTSNYGYTF
.,TRBV10-3,TRBD1,TRBJ2-7,TGTGCCATCAGTGAGTCAACCAGGGGGCTGGCGGACTTC,CAISESTRGLADF
.,TRBV11-2,.,TRBJ2-1,TGTGCCAGCAGCTCACCGGGACAACCGAACGAGCAGTTCTTC,CASSSPGQPNEQFF
.,TRBV14,.,TRBJ2-2,TGTGCCAGCAGCTTACAACCGTCTACCGGGGAGCTGTTTTTT,CASSLQPSTGELFF
.,TRBV7-2,TRBD1,TRBJ1-2,TGTGCCAGCAGCTCCGGACAGGGGGCGCAGGGCTACACCTTC,CASSSGQGAQGYTF
few,TRBV27,.,TRBJ2-7,TGTGCCAGCAGTTTAGGACGGCACTACGAGCAGTACTTC,CASSLGRHYEQYF
.,TRBV28,.,TRBJ1-4,TGTGCCAGCAGTTCCACAGGGAGAAGGGAAAAACTGTTTTTT,CASSSTGRREKLFF
.,TRBV7-7,.,TRBJ2-3,TGTGCTAGCAGCTTAATGGGCACAGATACGCAGTATTTT,CASSLMGTDTQYF
.,TRBV5-4,.,TRBJ2-6,TGTGCCAGCAGCCGCCGGGCCACTGGGGCCAACGTCCTGACTTTC,CASSRRATGANVLTF
few,TRBV5-1,.,TRBJ1-5,TGCGCCAGCAGCTTGGAAGGGGGAGGCAATCAGCCCCAGCATTTT,CASSLEGGGNQPQHF
.,TRBV9,.,TRBJ1-3,TGTGCCAGCAGCGTAGCGGTCTCCATATATTTT,CASSVAVSIYF
.,TRBV13,TRBD1,TRBJ2-7,TGTGCCAGCAGCCCCGGGACAGGCGTCTACGAGCAGTACTTC,CASSPGTGVYEQYF
.,TRBV28,.,TRBJ1-3,TGTGCCAGCAGTTTGCGGGGGTATGGAAACACCATATATTTT,CASSLRGYGNTIYF
once,TRBV29-1,.,TRBJ1-2,TGCAGCGTTGAAGTCGCAGGGGTATCGGCCGGCAGGACACCCCCTAACTATGGCTACACCTTC,CSVEVAGVSAGRTPPNYGYTF
.,TRBV7-2,.,TRBJ1-4,TGTGCCAGCAGGTCCGGAGCAACTAATGAAAAACTGTTTTTT,CASRSGATNEKLFF
.,TRBV19,TRBD1,TRBJ1-1,TGTGCCAGTATCGACAGGGGAAGGGACACTGAAGCTTTCTTT,CASIDRGRDTEAFF
.,TRBV28,.,TRBJ1-5,TGTGCCAGCAGCACACTGCCTGGGGACAATCAGCCCCAGCATTTT,CASSTLPGDNQPQHF
.,TRBV9,.,TRBJ2-2,TGTGCCAGCAGCGCGGGGTCGGCTCGAGGGACCGGGGAGCTGTTTTTT,CASSAGSARGTGELFF
few,TRBV6-1,.,TRBJ1-2,TGTGCCAGCAGTGAAGCAGGGCTCGGCTACACCTTC,CASSEAGLGYTF
.,TRBV7-6,TRBD2,TRBJ2-3,TGTGCCAGCAGCCGAACTAGCGGGAGGGACACAGATACGCAGTATTTT,CASSRTSGRDTDTQYF
.,TRBV25-1,.,TRBJ1-1,TGTGCCAGCATGAAGGGGCCCACTGAAGCTTTCTTT,CASMKGPTEAFF
.,TRBV27,TRBD1,TRBJ1-2,TGTGCCAGCAGTTGGGGGACAGGGGACGGCTACACCTTC,CASSWGTGDGYTF
.,TRBV5-4,.,TRBJ2-1,TGTGCCAGCAGCTCGGTACTAGGCCGTGAGCAGTTCTTC,CASSSVLGREQFF
few,TRBV7-9,.,TRBJ1-1,TGTGCCAGCAGCTTAGAGTGGGGGAACACTGAAGCTTTCTTT,CASSLEWGNTEAFF
.,TRBV4-1,.,TRBJ2-5,TGCGCCAGCAGCCAAGATCGGCAGGGCGGACAAGAGACCCAGTACTTC,CASSQDRQGGQETQYF
.,TRBV5-4,TRBD1,TRBJ2-7,TGTGCCAGCAGCCCATGGACAGGGGTCTCCTACGAGCAGTACTTC,CASSPWTGVSYEQYF
once,TRBV6-5,.,TRBJ2-1,TGTGCCAGCAGTTCCACAGGGAATGAGCAGTTCTTC,CASSSTGNEQFF
.,TRBV28,.,TRBJ2-7,TGTGCCAGCAGTTCCCTTACTATCGGGATCTCCTACGAGCAGTACTTC,CASSSLTIGISYEQYF
.,TRBV10-3,.,TRBJ2-3,TGTGCCATCAGTGAGTCGACAGGTTTTAACACAGATACGCAGTATTTT,CAISESTGFNTDTQYF
.,TRBV28,.,TRBJ2-1,TGTGCCAGCAGTTTGGATAGGATGGGGGCAGATGAGCAGTTCTTC,CASSLDRMGADEQFF
.,TRBV7-8,.,TRBJ1-5,TGTGCCAGCAGCTTAGGGGTTTCCCGAGGCAATCAGCCCCAGCATTTT,CASSLGVSRGNQPQHF
few,TRBV28,TRBD1,TRBJ2-7,TGTGCCAGCAGCAGGGACAGCTACGAGCAGTACTTC,CASSRDSYEQYF
once,TRBV5-6,TRBD2,TRBJ2-5,TGTGCCAGCAGCCCTGGGACTAGCGGGAGGTATGCTACGTTGGAGACCCAGTACTTC,CASSPGTSGRYATLETQYF
.,TRBV5-4,.,TRBJ2-6,TGTGCCAGCAGCGCGGGGGCCAACGTCCTGACTTTC,CASSAGANVLTF
.,TRBV7-6,TRBD1,TRBJ2-7,TGTGCCAGCAGCGGGACAGACAACTACGAGCAGTACTTC,CASSGTDNYEQYF
.,TRBV2,.,TRBJ2-7,TGTGCCAGCAGTGGCCTGGGAGAGATCTCCTACGAGCAGTACTTC,CASSGLGEISYEQYF
.,TRBV5-1,.,TRBJ2-1,TGCGCCAGCAGCCCCGGGGACGACTACAATGAGCAGTTCTTC,CASSPGDDYNEQFF
.,TRBV4-3,.,TRBJ1-5,TGCGCCAGCAGCCAAGATCTGGGGACAATTCAGCCCCAGCATTTT,CASSQDLGTIQPQHF
.,TRBV5-1,.,TRBJ2-3,TGCGCCAGCAGCTTTGGCAGCCTCACAGATACGCAGTATTTT,CASSFGSLTDTQYF
once,TRBV2,TRBD1,TRBJ1-1,TGTGCCAGCAGCCTCCTAGGGGACAGGGGGAACACTGAAGCTTTCTTT,CASSLLGDRGNTEAFF
.,TRBV10-3,.,TRBJ2-1,TGTGCCATCAGTGAGGACAGGTACAATGAGCAGTTCTTC,CAISEDRYNEQFF
.,TRBV30,.,TRBJ2-1,TGTGCCTGGAGCTCGAGGAATGAGCAGTTCTTC,CAWSSRNEQFF
.,TRBV5-4,.,TRBJ1-5,TGTGCCAGCAGCTTGGAGCCCAATAGCAATCAGCCCCAGCATTTT,CASSLEPNSNQPQHF
.,TRBV19,.,TRBJ2-7,TGTGCCAGTAGTATGGAGCCCGGGCCCTCCTACGAGCAGTACTTC,CASSMEPGPSYEQYF